The 12 T cell receptor beta chains in this list originate from one sample, sequenced in a study of T cells in Graves' hyperthyroidism and ophthalmopathy. TCR beta CDR3 regions were amplified from RNA. The HTBI primer set drove a first-round RT-PCR of the TCR CDR3. Via MiXCR, TCRdb re-called the multiplex PCR reads, giving one row per CDR3 protein. This table holds some 270,000 distinct CDR3 sequences, approximately 23% found once. Sequencing was carried out using blood. The receptor set was obtained from a woman in her forties with Graves' ophthalmopathy.

This clonotype appeared many times. The chain carries TRBV5-5 and TRBJ1-5; D gene uncertain. CDR1 is SGHKS and CDR2 is YYEKEE in the germline V gene (reference sequence). Between the trimmed V and J ends, which lost 0 bases and 5 bases, there was a span of 9 bases. CDR3 length equals 14 residues. The CDR3 DNA reads TGTGCCAGCAGCTTGGGTTCACCAGATCAGCCCCAGCATTTT. The encoded protein is CASSLGSPDQPQHF.

The table lists this clonotype with many counts. This chain joins TRBV4-2 and TRBJ1-3, with TRBD1 matching over 7 bases. Germline V gives CDR1 LGHNA, CDR2 YNFKEQ. The ends lost 4 bases at V and 1 base at J; junction bases unmatched: 10. This CDR3 comprises 17 residues. CDR3 sequence (DNA): TGTGCCAGCAGCCCACTAGAGACAGGGACTTCTGGAAACACCATATATTTT. Its translation: CASSPLETGTSGNTIYF.

The chain recombines TRBV28 with TRBJ1-2, with D perhaps TRBD1 (6 bases). This CDR3 contains 15 residues. CDR1 is MDHEN, CDR2 SYDVKM, per germline. Trimming took off 2 bases at V and 3 bases at J, with 13 bases between the two ends. CDR3 DNA sequence: TGTGCCAGCAGTTTACACGAGACAGGTTACTATGGCTACACCTTC. Its translation: CASSLHETGYYGYTF.

This chain connects TRBV6-1 to TRBJ2-5; D remains unclear. The V gene lost 5 bases and the J gene lost 4 bases, with 11 bases spanning the gap. This CDR3 spans 13 amino acids. The germline CDR1 and CDR2 sequences are MNHNS and SASEGT. The CDR3 DNA reads as TGTGCCAGCAGTCTGGGCGCCCTAGAGACCCAGTACTTC. The encoded protein is CASSLGALETQYF.

There are many counts of this clonotype. The V and J genes are TRBV15 and TRBJ2-7; 7 bases match TRBD2. This CDR3 contains 15 residues. V gave up 5 bases and J gave up 5 bases; unmatched junction bases: 12. Germline V gives CDR1 LNHNV, CDR2 YYDKDF (reference sequence). CDR3 protein: CATSWGGSGRNEQYF. The DNA of the CDR3 is TGTGCCACCAGCTGGGGAGGGAGCGGGCGAAACGAGCAGTACTTC.

The chain uses TRBV12-3 or TRBV12-4 and TRBJ1-1; D uncertain. Trimming removed 4 bases from V and 1 base from J, with 13 bases in between. The CDR3 covers 15 residues. The CDR3 protein is CASSWADPKNTEAFF. The DNA for the CDR3 is TGTGCCAGCAGTTGGGCAGATCCTAAGAACACTGAAGCTTTCTTT.

The rearrangement links TRBV11-2 to TRBJ2-7; tentatively, D is TRBD1 or TRBD2 (5 bases each). This CDR3 comprises 16 residues. V was shortened by 2 bases and J by 2 bases, with 16 bases between the two germline ends. In germline, CDR1 is SGHAT, CDR2 FQNNGV. The CDR3 DNA reads as TGTGCCAGCAGCTTATATGGGATGGGGGTGGCCTACGAGCAGTACTTC. Translation gives CASSLYGMGVAYEQYF.

This chain uses TRBV13 with TRBJ2-5, with 12 bases identical to TRBD2. The germline gives CDR1 PRHDT, CDR2 FYEKMQ (reference sequence). The junction had 8 bases not matched to a gene; V was cut back by 5 bases and J by 4 bases. The CDR3 loop spans 16 amino acids. CDR3 region: CASSPGLAGGVETQYF. The DNA of the CDR3 is TGTGCCAGCAGCCCCGGGCTAGCGGGGGGGGTAGAGACCCAGTACTTC.

Only a few counts were recorded for this clonotype. The chain has TRBV4-3 and TRBJ2-3, with 11 bases lining up with TRBD2. The V gene's germline CDR1 is LGHNA and CDR2 YSLEER. This CDR3 is built from 20 residues. The V and J ends lost 0 bases and 3 bases, in that order; junction bases with no gene match: 14. The CDR3 DNA reads as TGCGCCAGCAGCCAAGATAGAATAGCGGGAGGGCCTACTGTTACAGATACGCAGTATTTT. The encoded protein is CASSQDRIAGGPTVTDTQYF.

This clonotype was seen ten or more times. This chain links TRBV27 with TRBJ1-1; maybe TRBD1 (6 bases). Between the trimmed V and J ends, which lost 2 bases and 7 bases, there was a span of 14 bases. This CDR3 is 14 amino acids long. Looked up from germline, CDR1 is MNHEY and CDR2 is SMNVEV (reference sequence). CDR3 in amino acids: CASSLEGGAVEAFF. The DNA for the CDR3 is TGTGCCAGCAGTTTAGAGGGGGGGGCTGTTGAAGCTTTCTTT.

J is TRBJ2-2 and V is TRBV19; possibly TRBD1 or TRBD2 for D (5 bases each). CDR3 length: 15 amino acids. Trimming stripped 9 bases from V and 0 bases from J, with 14 bases between. Germline loops: CDR1 LNHDA, CDR2 SQIVND (reference sequence). The CDR3: CASTKGRANTGELFF. CDR3 nucleotide sequence: TGTGCCAGCACCAAGGGACGGGCGAACACCGGGGAGCTGTTTTTT.

This clonotype came up many times. The chain employs TRBV20-1 and TRBJ2-7, with D maybe TRBD1 (5 bases). This CDR3 has 13 amino acids. Germline-derived CDR1 and CDR2 are DFQATT and SNEGSKA (reference sequence). V lost 6 bases, J lost 4 bases, and 16 bases lay in between. The CDR3: CSAHGSGQYEQYF. The CDR3 DNA is TGCAGTGCCCACGGCTCAGGGCAGTACGAGCAGTACTTC.